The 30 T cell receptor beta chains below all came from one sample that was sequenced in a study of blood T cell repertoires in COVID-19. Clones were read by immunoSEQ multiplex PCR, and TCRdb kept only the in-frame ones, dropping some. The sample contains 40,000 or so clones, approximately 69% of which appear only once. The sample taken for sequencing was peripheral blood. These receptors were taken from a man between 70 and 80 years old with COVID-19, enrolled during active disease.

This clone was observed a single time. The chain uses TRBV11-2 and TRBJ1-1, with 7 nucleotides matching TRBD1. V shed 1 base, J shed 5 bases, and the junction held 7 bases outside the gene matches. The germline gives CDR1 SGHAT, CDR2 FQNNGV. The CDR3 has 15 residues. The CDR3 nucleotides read TGTGCCAGCAGCTTAGCATCAGGGGGAAGGACTGAAGCTTTCTTT. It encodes CASSLASGGRTEAFF.

CDR3 in amino acids: CASSQDQTGIPNTIYF. The CDR3 nucleotides are TGTGCCAGCAGCCAAGATCAGACAGGGATTCCAAACACCATATATTTT. V gene TRBV14 combines with J gene TRBJ1-3; 7 nucleotides agree with TRBD1. Germline CDR1 is SGHDN and CDR2 is FVKESK. The CDR3 contains 16 residues. The J segment lost 6 bases and the V segment lost 0 bases, leaving 8 bases of the junction unmatched.

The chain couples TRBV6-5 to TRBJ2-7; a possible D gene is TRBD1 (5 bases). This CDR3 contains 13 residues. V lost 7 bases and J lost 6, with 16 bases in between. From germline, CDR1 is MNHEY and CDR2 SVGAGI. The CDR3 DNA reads TGTGCCAGCACTGGTTCCGATAGGGGCGAGCAGTACTTC. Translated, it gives CASTGSDRGEQYF.

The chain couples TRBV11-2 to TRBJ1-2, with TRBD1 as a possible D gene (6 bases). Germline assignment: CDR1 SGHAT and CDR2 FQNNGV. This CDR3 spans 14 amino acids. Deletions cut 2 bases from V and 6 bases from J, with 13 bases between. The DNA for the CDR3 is TGTGCCAGCAGCTTATCCGGGACAAGGGATGGCTACACCTTC. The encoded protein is CASSLSGTRDGYTF.

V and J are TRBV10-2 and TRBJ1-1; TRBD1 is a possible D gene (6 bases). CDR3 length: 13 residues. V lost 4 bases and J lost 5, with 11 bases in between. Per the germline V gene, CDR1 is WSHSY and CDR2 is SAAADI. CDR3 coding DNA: TGCGCCAGCAGTGCGGGGGGCAAGACTGAAGCTTTCTTT. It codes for CASSAGGKTEAFF.

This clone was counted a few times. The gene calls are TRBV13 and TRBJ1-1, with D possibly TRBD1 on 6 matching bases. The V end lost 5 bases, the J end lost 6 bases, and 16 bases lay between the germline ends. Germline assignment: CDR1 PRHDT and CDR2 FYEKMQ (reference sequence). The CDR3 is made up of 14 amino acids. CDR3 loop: CASSPQQGGSEAFF. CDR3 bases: TGTGCCAGCAGCCCGCAACAGGGCGGCTCTGAAGCTTTCTTT.

DNA for the CDR3: TGTGCCAGCAGCACCCAAGGGGGCCCTCCTTCCTACGAGCAGTACTTC. Amino acid sequence: CASSTQGGPPSYEQYF. The chain combines TRBV9 with TRBJ2-7, with TRBD1 matching over 7 bases. Germline V gene sequence: CDR1 SGDLS, CDR2 YYNGEE. This CDR3 has 16 residues. V trimming: 4 bases; J trimming: 1 base; junction bases outside the gene matches: 11. The full variable domain, completed using reference TRBV9 and TRBJ2-7, is DSGVTQTPKHLITATGQRVTLRCSPRSGDLSVYWYQQSLDQGLQFLIQYYNGEERAKGNILERFSAQQFPDLHSELNLSSLELGDSALYFCASSTQGGPPSYEQYFGPGTRLTVT.

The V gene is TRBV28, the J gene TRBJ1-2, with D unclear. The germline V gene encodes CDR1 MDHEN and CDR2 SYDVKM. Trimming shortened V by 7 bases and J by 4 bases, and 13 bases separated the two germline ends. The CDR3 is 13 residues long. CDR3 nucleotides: TGTGCCAGCACCCCGGAGGATTCCTATGGCTACACCTTC. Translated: CASTPEDSYGYTF.

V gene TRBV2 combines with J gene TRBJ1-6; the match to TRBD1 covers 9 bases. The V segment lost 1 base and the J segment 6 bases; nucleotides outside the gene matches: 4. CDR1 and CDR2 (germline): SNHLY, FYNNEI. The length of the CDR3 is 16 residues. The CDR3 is CASSEDRGRRNSPLHF. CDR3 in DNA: TGTGCCAGCAGTGAAGACAGGGGGCGACGTAATTCACCCCTCCACTTT.

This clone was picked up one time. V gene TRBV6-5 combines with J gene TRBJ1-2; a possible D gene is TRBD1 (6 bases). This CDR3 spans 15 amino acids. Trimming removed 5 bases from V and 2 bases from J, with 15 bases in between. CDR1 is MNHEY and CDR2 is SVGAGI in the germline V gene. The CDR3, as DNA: TGTGCCAGCAGTCCTGGCGGGGGGGCGAACTATGGCTACACCTTC. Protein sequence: CASSPGGGANYGYTF.

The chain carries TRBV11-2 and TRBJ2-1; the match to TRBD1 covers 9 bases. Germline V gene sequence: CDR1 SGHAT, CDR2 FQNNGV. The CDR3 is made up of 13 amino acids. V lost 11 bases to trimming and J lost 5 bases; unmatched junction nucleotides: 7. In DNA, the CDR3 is TGTGCCGGGACAGGGCTGTCCAACAATGAGCAGTTCTTC. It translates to CAGTGLSNNEQFF.

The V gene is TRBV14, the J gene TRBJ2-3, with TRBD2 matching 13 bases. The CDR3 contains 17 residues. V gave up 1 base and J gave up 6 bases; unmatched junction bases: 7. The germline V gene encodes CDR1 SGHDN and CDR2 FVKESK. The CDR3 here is CASSQGGGLAGDDTQYF. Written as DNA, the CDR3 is TGTGCCAGCAGCCAAGGAGGCGGACTAGCGGGAGATGATACGCAGTATTTT.

DNA of the CDR3: TGTGCCAGCAGCCAGAGGTACTCGGGCACAGATACGCAGTATTTT. Protein product: CASSQRYSGTDTQYF. This chain links TRBV3-1 (or the pseudogene TRBV3-2) with TRBJ2-3; D gene ambiguous. Trimming removed 3 bases from V and 1 base from J, with 11 bases in between. The germline V gene has CDR1 LGHDT and CDR2 YNNKEL (reference sequence). The CDR3 has 15 residues.

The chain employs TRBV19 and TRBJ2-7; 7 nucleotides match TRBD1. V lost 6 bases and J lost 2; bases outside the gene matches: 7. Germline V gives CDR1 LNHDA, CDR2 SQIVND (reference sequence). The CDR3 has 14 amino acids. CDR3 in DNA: TGTGCCAGTAGATTCACAGGGGCAACCTACGAGCAGTACTTC. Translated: CASRFTGATYEQYF. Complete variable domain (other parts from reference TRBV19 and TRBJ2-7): DGGITQSPKYLFRKEGQNVTLSCEQNLNHDAMYWYRQDPGQGLRLIYYSQIVNDFQKGDIAEGYSVSREKKESFPLTVTSAQKNPTAFYLCASRFTGATYEQYFGPGTRLTVT.

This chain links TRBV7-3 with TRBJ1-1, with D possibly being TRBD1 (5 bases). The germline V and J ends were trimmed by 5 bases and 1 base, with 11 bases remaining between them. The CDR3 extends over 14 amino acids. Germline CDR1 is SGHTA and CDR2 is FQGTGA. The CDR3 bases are TGTGCCAGCAGCCTACGGACACAGAACACTGAAGCTTTCTTT. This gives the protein CASSLRTQNTEAFF.

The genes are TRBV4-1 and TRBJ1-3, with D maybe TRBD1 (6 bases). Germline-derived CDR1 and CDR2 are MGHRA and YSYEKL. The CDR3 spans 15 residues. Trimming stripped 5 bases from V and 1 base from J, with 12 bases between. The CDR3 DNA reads TGCGCCAGCAGCTCATCAACAGGGTCTGGAAACACCATATATTTT. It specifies CASSSSTGSGNTIYF.

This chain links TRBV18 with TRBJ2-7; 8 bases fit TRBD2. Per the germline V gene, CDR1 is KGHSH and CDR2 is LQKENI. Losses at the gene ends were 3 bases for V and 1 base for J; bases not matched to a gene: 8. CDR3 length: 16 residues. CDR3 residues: CASSPGRATQSYEQYF. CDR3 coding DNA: TGTGCCAGCTCACCCGGGAGGGCCACCCAGTCCTACGAGCAGTACTTC. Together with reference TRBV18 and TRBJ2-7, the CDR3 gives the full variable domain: NAGVMQNPRHLVRRRGQEARLRCSPMKGHSHVYWYRQLPEEGLKFMVYLQKENIIDESGMPKERFSAEFPKEGPSILRIQQVVRGDSAAYFCASSPGRATQSYEQYFGPGTRLTVT.

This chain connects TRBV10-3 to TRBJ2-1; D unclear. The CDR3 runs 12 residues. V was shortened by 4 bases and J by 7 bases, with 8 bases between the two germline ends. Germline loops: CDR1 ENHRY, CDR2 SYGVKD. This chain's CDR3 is CAISALENEQFF. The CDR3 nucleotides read TGTGCCATCAGTGCCCTAGAGAATGAGCAGTTCTTC.

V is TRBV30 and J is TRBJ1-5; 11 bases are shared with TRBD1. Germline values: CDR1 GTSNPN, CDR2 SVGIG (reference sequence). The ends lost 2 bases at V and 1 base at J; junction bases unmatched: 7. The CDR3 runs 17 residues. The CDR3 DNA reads TGTGCCTGGAGTACCGGGACAGGGGGTTGGAGCAATCAGCCCCAGCATTTT. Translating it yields CAWSTGTGGWSNQPQHF.

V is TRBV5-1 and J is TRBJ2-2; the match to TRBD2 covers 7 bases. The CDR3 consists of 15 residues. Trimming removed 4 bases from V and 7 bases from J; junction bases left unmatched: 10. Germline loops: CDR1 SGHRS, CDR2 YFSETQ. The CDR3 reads CASSAGVTRVGELFF. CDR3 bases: TGCGCCAGCAGCGCGGGGGTTACCAGGGTCGGGGAGCTGTTTTTT. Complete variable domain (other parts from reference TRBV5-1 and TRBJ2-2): KAGVTQTPRYLIKTRGQQVTLSCSPISGHRSVSWYQQTPGQGLQFLFEYFSETQRNKGNFPGRFSGRQFSNSRSEMNVSTLELGDSALYLCASSAGVTRVGELFFGEGSRLTVL.

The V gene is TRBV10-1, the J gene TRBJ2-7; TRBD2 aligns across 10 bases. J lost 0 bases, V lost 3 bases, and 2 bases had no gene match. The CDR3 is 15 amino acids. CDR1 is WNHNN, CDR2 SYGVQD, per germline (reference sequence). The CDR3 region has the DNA TGCGCCAGCAGTGAATTAGCGGGGGGCTCCTACGAGCAGTACTTC. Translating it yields CASSELAGGSYEQYF.

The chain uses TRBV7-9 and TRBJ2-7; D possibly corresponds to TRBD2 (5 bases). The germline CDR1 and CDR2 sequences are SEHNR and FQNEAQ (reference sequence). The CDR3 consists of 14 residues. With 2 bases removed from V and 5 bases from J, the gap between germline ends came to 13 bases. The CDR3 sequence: CASSLQSLLDEQYF. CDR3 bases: TGTGCCAGCAGCTTACAATCCTTACTAGACGAGCAGTACTTC.

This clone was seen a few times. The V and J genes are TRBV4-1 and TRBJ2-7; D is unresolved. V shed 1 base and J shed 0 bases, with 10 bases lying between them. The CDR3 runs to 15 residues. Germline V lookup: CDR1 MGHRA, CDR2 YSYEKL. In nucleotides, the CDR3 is TGCGCCAGCAGCCAAGGTAGCCTGGGCTCCTACGAGCAGTACTTC. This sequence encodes CASSQGSLGSYEQYF.

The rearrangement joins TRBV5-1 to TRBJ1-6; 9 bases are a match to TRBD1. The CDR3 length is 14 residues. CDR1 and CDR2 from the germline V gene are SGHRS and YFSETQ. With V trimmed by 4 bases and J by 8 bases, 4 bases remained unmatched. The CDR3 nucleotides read TGCGCCAGCAGCACCGGGGACAGGGATTCACCCCTCCACTTT. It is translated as CASSTGDRDSPLHF.

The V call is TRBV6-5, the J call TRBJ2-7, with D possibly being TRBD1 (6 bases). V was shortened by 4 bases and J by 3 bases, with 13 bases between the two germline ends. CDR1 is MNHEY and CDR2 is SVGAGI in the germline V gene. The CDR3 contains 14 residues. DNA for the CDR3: TGTGCCAGCAGTTCCGACAGGAAACTCTACGAGCAGTACTTC. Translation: CASSSDRKLYEQYF.

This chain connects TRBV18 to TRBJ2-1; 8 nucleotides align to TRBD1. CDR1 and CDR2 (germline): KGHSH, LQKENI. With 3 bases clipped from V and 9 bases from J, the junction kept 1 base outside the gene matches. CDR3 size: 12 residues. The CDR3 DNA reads TGTGCCAGCTCACCTACAGGGGGTGAGCAGTTCTTC. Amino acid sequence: CASSPTGGEQFF.

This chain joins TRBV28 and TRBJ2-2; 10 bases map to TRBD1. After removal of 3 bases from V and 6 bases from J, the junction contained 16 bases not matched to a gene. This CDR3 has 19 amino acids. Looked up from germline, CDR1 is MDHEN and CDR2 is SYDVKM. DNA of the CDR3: TGTGCCAGCAGTTTTTATTTGAGGACAGGGGGTAGGTCCCCCGGGGAGCTGTTTTTT. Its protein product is CASSFYLRTGGRSPGELFF. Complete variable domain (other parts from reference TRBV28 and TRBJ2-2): DVKVTQSSRYLVKRTGEKVFLECVQDMDHENMFWYRQDPGLGLRLIYFSYDVKMKEKGDIPEGYSVSREKKERFSLILESASTNQTSMYLCASSFYLRTGGRSPGELFFGEGSRLTVL.

CDR3 in DNA: TGTGCCAGCAGTTACGAGGTGCAACTGTTTTTT. This translates into CASSYEVQLFF. This chain connects TRBV6-5 to TRBJ1-4; D is uncertain. Germline V gene data show CDR1 as MNHEY and CDR2 as SVGAGI. V was cut by 2 bases and J by 12 bases, with 7 bases left in between. This CDR3 region has 11 residues.

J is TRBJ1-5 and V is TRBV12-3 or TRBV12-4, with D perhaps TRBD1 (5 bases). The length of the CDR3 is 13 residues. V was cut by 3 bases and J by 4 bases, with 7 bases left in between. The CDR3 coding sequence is TGTGCCAGCAGTTTGGGGCAGAATCAGCCCCAGCATTTT. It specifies CASSLGQNQPQHF.

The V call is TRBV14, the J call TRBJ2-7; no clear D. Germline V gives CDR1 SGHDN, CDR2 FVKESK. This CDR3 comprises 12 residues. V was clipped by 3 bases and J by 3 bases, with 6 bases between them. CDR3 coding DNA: TGTGCCAGCAGCCAGGGCCTCTACGAGCAGTACTTC. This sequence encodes CASSQGLYEQYF.